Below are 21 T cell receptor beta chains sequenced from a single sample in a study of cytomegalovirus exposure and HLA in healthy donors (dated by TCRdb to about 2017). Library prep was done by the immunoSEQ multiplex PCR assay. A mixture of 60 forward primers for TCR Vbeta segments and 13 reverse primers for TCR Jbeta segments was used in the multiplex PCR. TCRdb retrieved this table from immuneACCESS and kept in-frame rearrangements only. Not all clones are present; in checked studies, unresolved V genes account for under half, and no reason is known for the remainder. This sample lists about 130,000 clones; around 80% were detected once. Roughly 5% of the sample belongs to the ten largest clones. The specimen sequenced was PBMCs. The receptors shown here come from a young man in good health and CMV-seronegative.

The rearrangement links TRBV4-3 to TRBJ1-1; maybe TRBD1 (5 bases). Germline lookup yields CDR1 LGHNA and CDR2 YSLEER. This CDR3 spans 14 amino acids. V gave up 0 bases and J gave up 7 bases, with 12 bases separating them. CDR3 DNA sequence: TGCGCCAGCAGCCAAGATCCGGGGGTTGGTGAAGCTTTCTTT. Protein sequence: CASSQDPGVGEAFF.

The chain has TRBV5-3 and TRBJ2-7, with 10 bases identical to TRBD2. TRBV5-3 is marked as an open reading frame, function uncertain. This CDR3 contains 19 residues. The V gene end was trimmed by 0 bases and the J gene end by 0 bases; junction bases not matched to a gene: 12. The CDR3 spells CARSLGLGTSELSSYEQYF. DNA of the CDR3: TGTGCCAGAAGCTTGGGCCTTGGGACTAGCGAGTTGAGCTCCTACGAGCAGTACTTC.

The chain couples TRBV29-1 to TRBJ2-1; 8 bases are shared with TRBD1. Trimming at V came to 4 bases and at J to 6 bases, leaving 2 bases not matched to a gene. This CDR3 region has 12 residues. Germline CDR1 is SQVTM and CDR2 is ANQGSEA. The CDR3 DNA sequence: TGCAGCGTTGCCAGGGGGCTCAATGAGCAGTTCTTC. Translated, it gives CSVARGLNEQFF.

For the CDR3, the DNA is TGTGCCAGCAGCCAAGATCTGGTAGTGCAGCCCCAGCATTTT. Its protein is CASSQDLVVQPQHF. V gene TRBV4-2 combines with J gene TRBJ1-5; no firm D call. In germline, CDR1 is LGHNA, CDR2 YNFKEQ. The germline V and J ends were trimmed by 0 bases and 7 bases, with 10 bases remaining between them. This CDR3 has 14 amino acids.

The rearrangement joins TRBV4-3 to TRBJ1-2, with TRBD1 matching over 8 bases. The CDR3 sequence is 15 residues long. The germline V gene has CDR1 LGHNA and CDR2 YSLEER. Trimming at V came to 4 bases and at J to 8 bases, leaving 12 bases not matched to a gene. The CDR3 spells CASSLTPQGVWGYTF. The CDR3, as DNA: TGCGCCAGCAGCCTCACCCCACAGGGGGTTTGGGGCTACACCTTC.

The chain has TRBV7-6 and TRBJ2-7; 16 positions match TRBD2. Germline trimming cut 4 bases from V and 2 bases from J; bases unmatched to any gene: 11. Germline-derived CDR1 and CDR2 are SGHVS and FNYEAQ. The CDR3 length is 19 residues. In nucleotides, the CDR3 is TGTGCCAGCAGCTCCCTACCGGGACTAGCGGGAGGGCCCGCCTACGAGCAGTACTTC. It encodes CASSSLPGLAGGPAYEQYF.

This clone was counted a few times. CDR3 loop: CASSLIGGREQYF. The CDR3 DNA reads TGCGCCAGCAGCTTGATTGGCGGGCGGGAGCAGTACTTC. The chain carries TRBV5-1 and TRBJ2-5; TRBD2 agrees at 7 bases. V shed 1 base, J shed 11 bases, and the junction held 8 bases outside the gene matches. Germline V gene sequence: CDR1 SGHRS, CDR2 YFSETQ. CDR3 size: 13 residues.

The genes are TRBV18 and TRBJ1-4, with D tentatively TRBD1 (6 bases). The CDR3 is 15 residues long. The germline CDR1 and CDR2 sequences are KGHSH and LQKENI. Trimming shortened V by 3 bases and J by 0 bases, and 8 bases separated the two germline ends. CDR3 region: CASSPRTATNEKLFF. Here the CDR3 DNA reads TGTGCCAGCTCACCCCGGACAGCAACTAATGAAAAACTGTTTTTT. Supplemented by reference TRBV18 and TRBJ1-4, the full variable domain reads NAGVMQNPRHLVRRRGQEARLRCSPMKGHSHVYWYRQLPEEGLKFMVYLQKENIIDESGMPKERFSAEFPKEGPSILRIQQVVRGDSAAYFCASSPRTATNEKLFFGSGTQLSVL.

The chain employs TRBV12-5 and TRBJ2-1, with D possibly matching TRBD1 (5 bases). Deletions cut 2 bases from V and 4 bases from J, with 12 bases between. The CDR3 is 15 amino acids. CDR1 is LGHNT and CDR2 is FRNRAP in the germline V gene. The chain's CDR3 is CASGLFLQEYNEQFF. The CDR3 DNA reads TGTGCTAGTGGTTTGTTCTTACAGGAATACAATGAGCAGTTCTTC.

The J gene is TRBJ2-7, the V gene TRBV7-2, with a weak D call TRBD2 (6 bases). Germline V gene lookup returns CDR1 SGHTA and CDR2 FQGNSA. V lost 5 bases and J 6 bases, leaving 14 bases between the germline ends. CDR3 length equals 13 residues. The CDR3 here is CASSLTSSPEQYF. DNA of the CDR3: TGTGCCAGCAGCCTGACTAGTTCGCCCGAGCAGTACTTC.

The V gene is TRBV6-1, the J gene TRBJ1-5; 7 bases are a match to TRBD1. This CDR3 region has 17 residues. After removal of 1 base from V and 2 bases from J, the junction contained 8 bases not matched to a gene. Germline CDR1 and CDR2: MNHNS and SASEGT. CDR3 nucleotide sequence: TGTGCCAGCAGTGAAGAGATGAGACAGGGTCGCAATCAGCCCCAGCATTTT. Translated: CASSEEMRQGRNQPQHF.

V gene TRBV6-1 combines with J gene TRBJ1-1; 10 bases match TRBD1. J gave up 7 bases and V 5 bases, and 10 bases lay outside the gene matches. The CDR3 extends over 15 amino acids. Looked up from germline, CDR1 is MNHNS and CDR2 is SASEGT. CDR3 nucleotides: TGTGCCAGCAGTCCGAATCCGGACAGGGGGGTTGAAGCTTTCTTT. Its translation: CASSPNPDRGVEAFF.

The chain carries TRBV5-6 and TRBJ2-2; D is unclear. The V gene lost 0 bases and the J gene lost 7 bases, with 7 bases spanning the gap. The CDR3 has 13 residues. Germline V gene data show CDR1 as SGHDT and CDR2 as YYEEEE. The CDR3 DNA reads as TGTGCCAGCAGCTTGGCCTTTCTCGGGGAGCTGTTTTTT. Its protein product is CASSLAFLGELFF.

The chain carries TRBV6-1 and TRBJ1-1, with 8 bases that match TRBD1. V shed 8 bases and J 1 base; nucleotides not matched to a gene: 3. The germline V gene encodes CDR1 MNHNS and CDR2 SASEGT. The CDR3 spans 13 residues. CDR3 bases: TGTGCCAGCGGGGGACAGGCGAACACTGAAGCTTTCTTT. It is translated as CASGGQANTEAFF.

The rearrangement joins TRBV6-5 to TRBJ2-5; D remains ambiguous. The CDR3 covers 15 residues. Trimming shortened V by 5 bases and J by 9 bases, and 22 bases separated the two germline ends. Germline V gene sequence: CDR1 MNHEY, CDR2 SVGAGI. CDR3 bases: TGTGCCAGCAGTCCCCGGGTGGAAACTGGCCCCGCCCAGTACTTC. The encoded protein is CASSPRVETGPAQYF.

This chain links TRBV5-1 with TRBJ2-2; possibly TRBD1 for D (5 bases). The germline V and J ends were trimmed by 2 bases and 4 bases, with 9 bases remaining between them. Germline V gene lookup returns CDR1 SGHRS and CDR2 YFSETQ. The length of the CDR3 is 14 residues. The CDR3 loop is CASSFQGATGELFF. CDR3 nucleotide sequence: TGCGCCAGCAGCTTCCAGGGCGCCACCGGGGAGCTGTTTTTT.

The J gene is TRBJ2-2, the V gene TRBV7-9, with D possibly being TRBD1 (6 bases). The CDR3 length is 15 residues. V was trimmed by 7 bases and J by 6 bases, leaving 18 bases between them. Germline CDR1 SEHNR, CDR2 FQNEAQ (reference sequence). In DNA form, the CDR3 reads TGTGCCAGCATCCCCCCCGTGGCAGGGGCCGGGGAGCTGTTTTTT. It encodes CASIPPVAGAGELFF.

CDR3 coding DNA: TGTGCCAGCACCTCAGGGGGTTTTCAGCCCCAGCATTTT. Its translation: CASTSGGFQPQHF. V usage is TRBV28 and J usage is TRBJ1-5, with 7 bases that match TRBD1. This CDR3 is built from 13 residues. Trimming took 7 bases from V and 6 from J; bases not matched to a gene: 6. Germline-derived CDR1 and CDR2 are MDHEN and SYDVKM.

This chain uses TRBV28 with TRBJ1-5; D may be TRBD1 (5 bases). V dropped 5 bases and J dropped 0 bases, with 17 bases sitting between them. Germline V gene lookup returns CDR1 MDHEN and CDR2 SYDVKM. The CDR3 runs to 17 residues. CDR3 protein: CASSRLPRDYSNQPQHF. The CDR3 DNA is TGTGCCAGCAGTAGGCTCCCCAGGGACTATAGCAATCAGCCCCAGCATTTT.

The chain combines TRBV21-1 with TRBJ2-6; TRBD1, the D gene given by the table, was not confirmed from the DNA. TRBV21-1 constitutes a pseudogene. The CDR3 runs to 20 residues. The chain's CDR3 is CASSNRTGAMLSGGANVLTF. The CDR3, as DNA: TGTGCCAGCAGCAACCGGACAGGGGCAATGTTAAGTGGTGGGGCCAACGTCCTGACTTTC.

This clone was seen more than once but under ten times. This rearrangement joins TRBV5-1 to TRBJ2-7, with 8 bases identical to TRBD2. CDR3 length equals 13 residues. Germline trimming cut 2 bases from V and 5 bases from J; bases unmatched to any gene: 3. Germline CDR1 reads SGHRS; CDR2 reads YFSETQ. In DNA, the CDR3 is TGCGCCAGCAGCTTCCGGGGGGGCCACGAGCAGTACTTC. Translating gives CASSFRGGHEQYF.